A single sample is the source of the 17 T cell receptor beta chains below, sequenced in a study of STAT5B mutations in CD4+ large granular lymphocyte leukemia. Here immunoSEQ multiplex PCR was the method, and the copy in TCRdb shows in-frame clones only, minus some. Of 31,000 or so clones in the sample, around 70% were seen once. The sequencing sample was made of CD4+ T cells from blood buffy coats. Every receptor here comes from a human donor in good health.

This rearrangement joins TRBV6-5 to TRBJ2-5; D possibly matches TRBD1 or TRBD2 (5 bases each). Trimming shortened V by 0 bases and J by 5 bases, and 10 bases separated the two germline ends. Germline V gives CDR1 MNHEY, CDR2 SVGAGI. CDR3 length: 14 amino acids. The CDR3 nucleotides are TGTGCCAGCAGTTACTCTTGGGGGAGTGAGACCCAGTACTTC. It encodes CASSYSWGSETQYF.

This clone showed up just a few times. The gene calls are TRBV7-9 and TRBJ2-7; 13 nucleotides match TRBD2. Germline assignment: CDR1 SEHNR and CDR2 FQNEAQ (reference sequence). This CDR3 has 18 residues. Losses at the gene ends were 3 bases for V and 4 bases for J; bases not matched to a gene: 12. CDR3 loop: CASSFPVRTSGSTYEQYF. The DNA for the CDR3 is TGTGCCAGCAGCTTCCCCGTGCGGACTAGCGGGAGTACTTACGAGCAGTACTTC.

This chain links TRBV10-3 with TRBJ1-1; TRBD1 matches at 10 bases. V was pared by 2 bases and J by 5 bases, with 5 bases of the junction left unmatched. This CDR3 region has 15 residues. In germline, CDR1 is ENHRY, CDR2 SYGVKD. CDR3 coding DNA: TGTGCCATCAGTGAGGGACAGGGGGGGTATACTGAAGCTTTCTTT. Translated: CAISEGQGGYTEAFF.

V gene TRBV10-3 combines with J gene TRBJ1-1; no clear D. Germline CDR1 is ENHRY and CDR2 is SYGVKD. V was clipped by 6 bases and J by 2 bases, with 13 bases between them. There are 14 residues in the CDR3. DNA of the CDR3: TGTGCCATCAGACCTTCGGCGATTAACACTGAAGCTTTCTTT. Translated, it gives CAIRPSAINTEAFF.

The chain is built from TRBV10-3 and TRBJ2-7, with 9 positions matching TRBD1. This CDR3 region has 15 residues. The germline V gene encodes CDR1 ENHRY and CDR2 SYGVKD. V dropped 4 bases and J dropped 2; count of bases not matched to a gene: 6. CDR3 in amino acids: CAISGGQGEPYEQYF. The CDR3 nucleotides read TGTGCCATCAGTGGGGGACAGGGAGAGCCCTACGAGCAGTACTTC.

V is TRBV5-5 and J is TRBJ1-1; D is uncertain. The germline V gene encodes CDR1 SGHKS and CDR2 YYEKEE (reference sequence). The CDR3 runs to 15 residues. Trimming took 3 bases from V and 3 from J, leaving 15 bases between them. CDR3 amino acids: CASSWNGGSDTEAFF. CDR3 bases: TGTGCCAGCAGCTGGAACGGAGGTTCTGACACTGAAGCTTTCTTT.

The chain uses TRBV7-8 and TRBJ1-1; no clear D gene. CDR1 is SGHVS, CDR2 FQNEAQ, per germline. The CDR3 loop spans 15 amino acids. Between the trimmed V and J ends, which lost 1 base and 12 bases, there was a span of 21 bases. CDR3 nucleotide sequence: TGTGCCAGCAGCTTAGAATTAGGTCTGGTACCCGGTCCTTTCTTT. Amino acid sequence: CASSLELGLVPGPFF.

This rearrangement joins TRBV5-5 to TRBJ1-2; 9 positions match TRBD1. The CDR3 contains 15 residues. V shed 0 bases and J 3 bases; nucleotides not matched to a gene: 3. The germline CDR1 and CDR2 sequences are SGHKS and YYEKEE (reference sequence). In nucleotides, the CDR3 is TGTGCCAGCAGCTTGGGGACAGGGGAAGACTATGGCTACACCTTC. Protein: CASSLGTGEDYGYTF. The entire variable domain, with the rest obtained from reference TRBV5-5 and TRBJ1-2, is as follows: DAGVTQSPTHLIKTRGQQVTLRCSPISGHKSVSWYQQVLGQGPQFIFQYYEKEERGRGNFPDRFSARQFPNYSSELNVNALLLGDSALYLCASSLGTGEDYGYTFGSGTRLTVV.

The genes are TRBV7-8 and TRBJ2-7; 8 bases agree with TRBD1. Trimming took 0 bases from V and 3 from J; bases not matched to a gene: 1. The CDR3 is 14 residues long. The germline V gene encodes CDR1 SGHVS and CDR2 FQNEAQ. The CDR3 sequence: CASSLAGQVYEQYF. In DNA form, the CDR3 reads TGTGCCAGCAGCTTAGCGGGACAGGTCTACGAGCAGTACTTC.

The chain combines TRBV7-7 with TRBJ1-3; D call uncertain. V was pared by 5 bases and J by 4 bases, with 12 bases between. Per the germline V gene, CDR1 is SSHAT and CDR2 is FNYEAQ (reference sequence). CDR3 length: 14 amino acids. The CDR3 sequence is CASSAGGGGNTIYF. The DNA for the CDR3 is TGTGCCAGCAGCGCAGGAGGAGGCGGAAACACCATATATTTT.

The chain joins TRBV7-2 to TRBJ2-1; 10 nucleotides align to TRBD2. The CDR3 loop spans 14 amino acids. Germline V gives CDR1 SGHTA, CDR2 FQGNSA. The trim removed 5 bases at V and 8 bases at J, leaving 6 bases unmatched. CDR3 nucleotide sequence: TGTGCCAGCAGCCCCAGGCTAGCGGGAGATGAGCAGTTCTTC. Translating gives CASSPRLAGDEQFF.

The rearrangement uses TRBV4-2 and TRBJ1-5, with TRBD1 matching over 7 bases. Looked up from germline, CDR1 is LGHNA and CDR2 is YNFKEQ. Losses at the gene ends were 2 bases for V and 5 bases for J; bases not matched to a gene: 6. The CDR3 totals 15 residues. The CDR3: CASSQSPTGDQPQHF. CDR3 nucleotide sequence: TGTGCCAGCAGCCAAAGTCCAACAGGGGATCAGCCCCAGCATTTT.

J is TRBJ2-3 and V is TRBV5-1; 15 bases map to TRBD2. V was clipped by 4 bases and J by 3 bases; unmatched bases: 6. CDR1 is SGHRS and CDR2 is YFSETQ in the germline V gene. The CDR3 runs 17 residues. The CDR3 DNA reads as TGCGCCAGCAGCGCCGGACTAGCGGGGGGGTCTACAGATACGCAGTATTTT. It translates to CASSAGLAGGSTDTQYF.

The chain joins TRBV6-5 to TRBJ2-2; no clear D gene. Trimming took off 2 bases at V and 12 bases at J, with 13 bases between the two ends. Germline-derived CDR1 and CDR2 are MNHEY and SVGAGI. The CDR3 is made up of 13 amino acids. The CDR3 nucleotides are TGTGCCAGCAGTTACGCGAAAATGGGGAAGCTGTTTTTT. Translated, it gives CASSYAKMGKLFF.

The chain employs TRBV5-1 and TRBJ2-2; tentatively, D is TRBD1 or TRBD2 (6 bases each). Germline V gene data show CDR1 as SGHRS and CDR2 as YFSETQ. Trimming took off 0 bases at V and 2 bases at J, with 14 bases between the two ends. The CDR3 runs 17 residues. CDR3 DNA sequence: TGCGCCAGCAGCTTGGTAGTTTGGGGGGCAAACACCGGGGAGCTGTTTTTT. Translated, it gives CASSLVVWGANTGELFF.

The DNA for the CDR3 is TGTGCCTGGAGTGGACAAGGGGGTAATGAAAAACTGTTTTTT. It encodes CAWSGQGGNEKLFF. This chain connects TRBV30 to TRBJ1-4, with D perhaps TRBD1 (6 bases). The V gene lost 1 base and the J gene lost 4 bases, with 10 bases spanning the gap. Germline CDR1 reads GTSNPN; CDR2 reads SVGIG (reference sequence). CDR3 length equals 14 residues.

The chain links TRBV7-2 to TRBJ2-7; the match to TRBD2 covers 7 bases. Unmatched junction bases numbered 7, after V lost 8 bases and J lost 3 bases. The CDR3 spans 13 residues. The germline V gene has CDR1 SGHTA and CDR2 FQGNSA. The CDR3 DNA reads as TGTGCCAGCCGCCCCAGCGGGATCTACGAGCAGTACTTC. Its protein product is CASRPSGIYEQYF.